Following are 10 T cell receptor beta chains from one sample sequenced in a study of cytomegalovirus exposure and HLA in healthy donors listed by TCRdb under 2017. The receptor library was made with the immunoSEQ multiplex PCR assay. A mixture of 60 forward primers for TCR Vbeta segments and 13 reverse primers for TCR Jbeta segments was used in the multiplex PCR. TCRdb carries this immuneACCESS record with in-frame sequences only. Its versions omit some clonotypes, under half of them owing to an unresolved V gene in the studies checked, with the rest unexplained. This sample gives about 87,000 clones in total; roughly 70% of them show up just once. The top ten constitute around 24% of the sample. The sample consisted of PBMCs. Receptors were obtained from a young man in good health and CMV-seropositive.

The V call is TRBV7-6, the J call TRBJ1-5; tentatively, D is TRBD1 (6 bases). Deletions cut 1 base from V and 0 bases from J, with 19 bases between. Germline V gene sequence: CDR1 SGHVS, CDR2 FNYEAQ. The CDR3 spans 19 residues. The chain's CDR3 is CASSLDARATGPSNQPQHF. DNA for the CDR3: TGTGCCAGCAGCTTAGATGCCCGGGCGACAGGCCCTAGCAATCAGCCCCAGCATTTT.

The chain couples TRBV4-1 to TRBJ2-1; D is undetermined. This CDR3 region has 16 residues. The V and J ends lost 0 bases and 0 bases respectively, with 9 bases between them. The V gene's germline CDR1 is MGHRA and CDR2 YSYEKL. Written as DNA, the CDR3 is TGCGCCAGCAGCCAAGATGGGCCCAGCTCCTACAATGAGCAGTTCTTC. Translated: CASSQDGPSSYNEQFF.

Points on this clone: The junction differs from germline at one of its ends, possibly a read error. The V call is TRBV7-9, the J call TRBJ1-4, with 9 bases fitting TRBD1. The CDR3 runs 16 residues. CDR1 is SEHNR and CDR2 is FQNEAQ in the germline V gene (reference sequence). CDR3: CSSSFLGTGYNEKLFF. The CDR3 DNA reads TGTTCCAGCAGCTTCCTCGGGACAGGGTATAATGAAAAACTGTTTTTT.

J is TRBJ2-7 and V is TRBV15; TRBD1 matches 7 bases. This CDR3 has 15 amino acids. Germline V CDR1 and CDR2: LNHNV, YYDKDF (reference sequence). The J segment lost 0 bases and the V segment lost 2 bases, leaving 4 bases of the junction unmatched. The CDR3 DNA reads TGTGCCACCAGCAGATCCAGGGGGTTCTCCTACGAGCAGTACTTC. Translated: CATSRSRGFSYEQYF.

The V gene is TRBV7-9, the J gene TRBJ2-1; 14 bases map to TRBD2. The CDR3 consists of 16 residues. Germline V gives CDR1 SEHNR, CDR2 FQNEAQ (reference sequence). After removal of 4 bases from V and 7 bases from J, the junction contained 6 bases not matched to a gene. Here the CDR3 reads CASSSETSGRGNEQFF. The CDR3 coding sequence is TGTGCCAGCAGCTCCGAGACTAGCGGGAGGGGAAATGAGCAGTTCTTC.

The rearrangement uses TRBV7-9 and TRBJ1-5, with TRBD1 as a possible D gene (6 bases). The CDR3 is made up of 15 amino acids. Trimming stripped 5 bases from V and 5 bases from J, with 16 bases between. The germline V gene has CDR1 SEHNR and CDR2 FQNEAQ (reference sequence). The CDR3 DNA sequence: TGTGCCAGCAGCCGCTCGGGGGGCGACCATCAGCCCCAGCATTTT. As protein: CASSRSGGDHQPQHF.

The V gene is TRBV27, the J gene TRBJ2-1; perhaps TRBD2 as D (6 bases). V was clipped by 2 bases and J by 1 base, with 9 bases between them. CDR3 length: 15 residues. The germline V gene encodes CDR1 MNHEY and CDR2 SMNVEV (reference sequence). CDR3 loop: CASSLAGPSYNEQFF. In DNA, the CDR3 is TGTGCCAGCAGTTTAGCGGGACCATCCTACAATGAGCAGTTCTTC.

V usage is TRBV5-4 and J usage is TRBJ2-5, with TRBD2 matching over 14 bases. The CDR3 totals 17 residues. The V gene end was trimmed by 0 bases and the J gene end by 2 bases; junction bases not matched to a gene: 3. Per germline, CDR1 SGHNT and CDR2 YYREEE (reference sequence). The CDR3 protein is CASSLGGLAGAQETQYF. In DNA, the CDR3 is TGTGCCAGCAGCTTGGGGGGACTAGCGGGGGCTCAAGAGACCCAGTACTTC.

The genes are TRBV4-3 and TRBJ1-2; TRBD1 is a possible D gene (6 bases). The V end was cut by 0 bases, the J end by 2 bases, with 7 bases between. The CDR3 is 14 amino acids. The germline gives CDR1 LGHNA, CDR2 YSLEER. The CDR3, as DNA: TGCGCCAGCAGCCAAGATACAGGGAACTATGGCTACACCTTC. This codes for CASSQDTGNYGYTF.

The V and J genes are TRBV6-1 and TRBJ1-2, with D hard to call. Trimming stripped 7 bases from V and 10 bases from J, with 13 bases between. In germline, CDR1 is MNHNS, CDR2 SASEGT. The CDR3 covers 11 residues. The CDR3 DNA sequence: TGTGCCAGCACTCCGATGGGCACCTACACCTTC. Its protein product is CASTPMGTYTF.